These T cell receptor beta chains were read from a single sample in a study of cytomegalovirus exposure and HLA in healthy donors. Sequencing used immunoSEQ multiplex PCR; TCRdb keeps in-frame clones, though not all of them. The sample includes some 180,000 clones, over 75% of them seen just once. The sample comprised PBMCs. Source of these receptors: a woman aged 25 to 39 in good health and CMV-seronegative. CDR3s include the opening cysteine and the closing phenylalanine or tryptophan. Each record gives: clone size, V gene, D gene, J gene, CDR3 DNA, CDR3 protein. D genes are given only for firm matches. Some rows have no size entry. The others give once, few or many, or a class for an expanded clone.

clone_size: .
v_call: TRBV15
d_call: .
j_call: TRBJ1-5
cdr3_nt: TGTGCCACCAGTCTCCACAACAATCAGCCCCAGCATTTT
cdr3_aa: CATSLHNNQPQHF

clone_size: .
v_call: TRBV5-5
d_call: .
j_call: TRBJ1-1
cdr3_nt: TGTGCCAGCGGGGGGGATAGGAACACTGAAGCTTTCTTT
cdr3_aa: CASGGDRNTEAFF

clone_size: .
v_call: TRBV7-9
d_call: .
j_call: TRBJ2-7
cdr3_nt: TGTGCCAGCAGCTTAAGGCAGGGGTCTCCTACCTACGAGCAGTACTTC
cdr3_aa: CASSLRQGSPTYEQYF

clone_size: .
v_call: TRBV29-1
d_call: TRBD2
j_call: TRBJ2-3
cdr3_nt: TGCAGCGCCATCTTGGGGCTAGCGGGACAATACACAGATACGCAGTATTTT
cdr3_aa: CSAILGLAGQYTDTQYF

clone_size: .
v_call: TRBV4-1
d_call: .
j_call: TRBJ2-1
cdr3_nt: TGCGCCAGCAGCCATGTCCCAGGGAATGAGCAGTTCTTC
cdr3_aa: CASSHVPGNEQFF

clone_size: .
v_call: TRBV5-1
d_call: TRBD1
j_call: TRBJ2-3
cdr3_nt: TGCGCCAGCAGCTTGGGCCACAGGGGACCCACAGATACGCAGTATTTT
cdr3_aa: CASSLGHRGPTDTQYF

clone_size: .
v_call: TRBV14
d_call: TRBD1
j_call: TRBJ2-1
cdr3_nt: TGTGCCAGCAGCTTACGTCCAGGGGGCAATGAGCAGTTCTTC
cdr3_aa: CASSLRPGGNEQFF

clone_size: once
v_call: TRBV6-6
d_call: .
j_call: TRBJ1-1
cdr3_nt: TGTGCCAGCAGTTACTCTGGGGGAGGATACACTGAAGCTTTCTTT
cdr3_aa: CASSYSGGGYTEAFF

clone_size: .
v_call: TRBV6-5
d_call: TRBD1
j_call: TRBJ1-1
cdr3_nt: TGTGCCAGCAGCCGTAGACAGGGCGGGACTGAAGCTTTCTTT
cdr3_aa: CASSRRQGGTEAFF

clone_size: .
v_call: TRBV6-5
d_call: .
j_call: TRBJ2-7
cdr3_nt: TGTGCCAGCAGTTCCAATCTAAATTACGAGCAGTACTTC
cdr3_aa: CASSSNLNYEQYF

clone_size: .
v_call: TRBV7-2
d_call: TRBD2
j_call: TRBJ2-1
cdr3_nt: TGTGCCAGCAGCTTCGGGACTAGCGGGAGACACAATGAGCAGTTCTTC
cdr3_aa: CASSFGTSGRHNEQFF

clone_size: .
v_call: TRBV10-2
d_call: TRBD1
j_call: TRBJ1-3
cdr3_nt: TGCGCCAGTGGGACAGGGACTGGAAACACCATATATTTT
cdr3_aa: CASGTGTGNTIYF

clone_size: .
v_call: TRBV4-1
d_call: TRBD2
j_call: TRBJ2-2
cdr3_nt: TGCGCCAGCAGCCAAGTCCTAGCGGGCACCGGGGAGCTGTTTTTT
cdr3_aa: CASSQVLAGTGELFF

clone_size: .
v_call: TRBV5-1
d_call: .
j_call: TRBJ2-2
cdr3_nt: TGCGCCAGCAGCTTCCTCGGACAGCCGAACACCGGGGAGCTGTTTTTT
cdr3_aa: CASSFLGQPNTGELFF

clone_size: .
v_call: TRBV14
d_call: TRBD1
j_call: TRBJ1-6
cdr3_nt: TGTGCCAGCAGCCAAGTGAGGGGGCTCGGATCACCCCTCCACTTT
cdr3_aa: CASSQVRGLGSPLHF